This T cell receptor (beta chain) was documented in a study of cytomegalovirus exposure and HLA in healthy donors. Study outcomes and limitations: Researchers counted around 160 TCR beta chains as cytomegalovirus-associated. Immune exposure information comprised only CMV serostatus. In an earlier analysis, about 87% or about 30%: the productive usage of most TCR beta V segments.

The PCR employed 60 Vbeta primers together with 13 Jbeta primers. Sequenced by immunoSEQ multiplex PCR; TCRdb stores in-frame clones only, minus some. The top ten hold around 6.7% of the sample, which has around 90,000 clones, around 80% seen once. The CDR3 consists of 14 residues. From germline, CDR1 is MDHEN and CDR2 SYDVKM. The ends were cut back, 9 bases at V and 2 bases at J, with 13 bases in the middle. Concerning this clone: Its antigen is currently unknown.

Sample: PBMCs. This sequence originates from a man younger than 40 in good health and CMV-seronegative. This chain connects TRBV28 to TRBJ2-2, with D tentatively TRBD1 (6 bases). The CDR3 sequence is CARPRTANTGELFF. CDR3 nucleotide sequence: TGTGCCAGGCCTAGGACAGCTAACACCGGGGAGCTGTTTTTT.